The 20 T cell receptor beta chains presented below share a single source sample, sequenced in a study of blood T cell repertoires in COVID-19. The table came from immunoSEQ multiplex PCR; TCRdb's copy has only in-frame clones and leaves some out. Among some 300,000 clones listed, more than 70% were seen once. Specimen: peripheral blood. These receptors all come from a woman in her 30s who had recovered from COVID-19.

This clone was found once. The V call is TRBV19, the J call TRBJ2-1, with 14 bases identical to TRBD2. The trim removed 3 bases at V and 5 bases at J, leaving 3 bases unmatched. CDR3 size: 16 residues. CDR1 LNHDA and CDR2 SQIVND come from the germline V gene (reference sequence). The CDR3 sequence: CASSIGTSGGNNEQFF. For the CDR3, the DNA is TGTGCCAGTAGTATCGGGACTAGCGGGGGAAACAATGAGCAGTTCTTC.

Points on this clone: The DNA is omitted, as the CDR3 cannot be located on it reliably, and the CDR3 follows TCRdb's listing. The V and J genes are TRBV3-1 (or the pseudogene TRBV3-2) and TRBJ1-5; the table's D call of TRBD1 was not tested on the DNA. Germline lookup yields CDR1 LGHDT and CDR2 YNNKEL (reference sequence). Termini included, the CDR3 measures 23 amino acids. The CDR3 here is CASLTGRIPSISPSILLNQPQHF.

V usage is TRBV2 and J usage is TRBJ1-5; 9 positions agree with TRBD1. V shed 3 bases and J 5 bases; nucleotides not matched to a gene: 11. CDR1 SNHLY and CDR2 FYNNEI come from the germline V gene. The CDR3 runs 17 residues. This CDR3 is CASSDWLGTGTDQPQHF. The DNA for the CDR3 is TGTGCCAGCAGTGACTGGTTGGGGACAGGGACGGATCAGCCCCAGCATTTT.

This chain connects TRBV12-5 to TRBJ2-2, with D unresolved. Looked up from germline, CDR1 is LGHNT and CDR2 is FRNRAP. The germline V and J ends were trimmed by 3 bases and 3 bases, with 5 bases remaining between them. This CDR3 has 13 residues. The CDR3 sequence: CASGFGYTGELFF. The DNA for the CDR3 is TGTGCTAGTGGTTTCGGGTACACCGGGGAGCTGTTTTTT. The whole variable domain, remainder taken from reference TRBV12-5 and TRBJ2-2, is DARVTQTPRHKVTEMGQEVTMRCQPILGHNTVFWYRQTMMQGLELLAYFRNRAPLDDSGMPKDRFSAEMPDATLATLKIQPSEPRDSAVYFCASGFGYTGELFFGEGSRLTVL.

The CDR3 reads CAISELDRGGYTEAFF. In DNA form, the CDR3 reads TGTGCCATCAGTGAGCTGGACAGGGGAGGCTACACTGAAGCTTTCTTT. This chain uses TRBV10-3 with TRBJ1-1, with 9 bases that match TRBD1. CDR1 and CDR2 (germline): ENHRY, SYGVKD. The CDR3 loop spans 16 amino acids. V lost 2 bases, J lost 3 bases, and 7 bases stayed unmatched.

In DNA form, the CDR3 reads TGCGCCAGCAGCCAATCCATCAGGGGGCTAGGATCACCCCTCCACTTT. It encodes CASSQSIRGLGSPLHF. The chain couples TRBV4-3 to TRBJ1-6; 8 nucleotides agree with TRBD1. CDR3 length equals 16 residues. J gave up 10 bases and V 2 bases, and 10 bases lay outside the gene matches. Germline loops: CDR1 LGHNA, CDR2 YSLEER.

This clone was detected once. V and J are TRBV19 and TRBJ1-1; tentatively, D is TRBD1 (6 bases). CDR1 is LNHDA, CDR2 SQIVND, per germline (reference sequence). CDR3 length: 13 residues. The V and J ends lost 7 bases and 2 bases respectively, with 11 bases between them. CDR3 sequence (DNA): TGTGCCAGTAACCTGGGGGCTAACACTGAAGCTTTCTTT. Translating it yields CASNLGANTEAFF.

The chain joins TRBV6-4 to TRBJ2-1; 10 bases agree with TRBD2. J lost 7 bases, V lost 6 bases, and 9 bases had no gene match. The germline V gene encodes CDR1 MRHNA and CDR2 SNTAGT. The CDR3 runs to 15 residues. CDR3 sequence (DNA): TGTGCCAGCAGGCGAGCGGGGGGGCCTGGGAATGAGCAGTTCTTC. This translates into CASRRAGGPGNEQFF.

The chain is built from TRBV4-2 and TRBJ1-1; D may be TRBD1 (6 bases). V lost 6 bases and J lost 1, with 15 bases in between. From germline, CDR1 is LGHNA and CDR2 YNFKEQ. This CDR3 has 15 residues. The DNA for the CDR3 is TGTGCCAGCAGGGGGTGGGCAGGGGAGAACACTGAAGCTTTCTTT. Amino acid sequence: CASRGWAGENTEAFF.

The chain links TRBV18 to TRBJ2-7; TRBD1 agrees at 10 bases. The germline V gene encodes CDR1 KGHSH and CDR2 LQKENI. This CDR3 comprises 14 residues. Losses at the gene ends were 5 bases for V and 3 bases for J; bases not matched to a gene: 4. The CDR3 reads CASSAGQGVYEQYF. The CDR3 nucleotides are TGTGCCAGCTCAGCTGGACAGGGGGTCTACGAGCAGTACTTC.

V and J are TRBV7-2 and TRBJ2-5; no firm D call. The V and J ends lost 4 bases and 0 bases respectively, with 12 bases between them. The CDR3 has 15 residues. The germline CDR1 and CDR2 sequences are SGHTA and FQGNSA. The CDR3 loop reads CASSSRISYQETQYF. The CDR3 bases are TGTGCCAGCAGCTCCAGGATCTCGTACCAAGAGACCCAGTACTTC. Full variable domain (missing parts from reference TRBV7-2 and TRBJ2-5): GAGVSQSPSNKVTEKGKDVELRCDPISGHTALYWYRQSLGQGLEFLIYFQGNSAPDKSGLPSDRFSAERTGGSVSTLTIQRTQQEDSAVYLCASSSRISYQETQYFGPGTRLLVL.

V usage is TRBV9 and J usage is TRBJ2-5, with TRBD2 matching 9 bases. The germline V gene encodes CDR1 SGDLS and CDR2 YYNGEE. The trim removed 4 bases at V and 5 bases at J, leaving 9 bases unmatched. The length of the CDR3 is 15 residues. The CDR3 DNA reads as TGTGCCAGCAGCATCTTAGCGGGGGATTGGGAGACCCAGTACTTC. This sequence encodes CASSILAGDWETQYF.

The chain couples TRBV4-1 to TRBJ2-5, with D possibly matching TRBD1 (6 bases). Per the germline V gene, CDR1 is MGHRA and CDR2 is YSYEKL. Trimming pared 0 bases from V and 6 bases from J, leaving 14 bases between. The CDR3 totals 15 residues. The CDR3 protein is CASSQERDNRKTQYF. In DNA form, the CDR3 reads TGCGCCAGCAGCCAAGAACGGGACAATAGAAAGACCCAGTACTTC.

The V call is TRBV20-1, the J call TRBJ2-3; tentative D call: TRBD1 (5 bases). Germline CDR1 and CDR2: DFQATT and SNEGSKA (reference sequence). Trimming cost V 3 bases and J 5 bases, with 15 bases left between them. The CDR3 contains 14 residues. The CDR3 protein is CSASFKGVLDTQYF. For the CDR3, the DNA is TGCAGTGCTAGTTTTAAAGGGGTTCTAGATACGCAGTATTTT.

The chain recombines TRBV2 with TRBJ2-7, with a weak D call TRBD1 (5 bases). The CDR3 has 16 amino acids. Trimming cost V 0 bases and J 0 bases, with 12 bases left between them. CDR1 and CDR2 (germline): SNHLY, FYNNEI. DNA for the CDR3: TGTGCCAGCAGTGAAGCGGGGCATTTAAGCTCCTACGAGCAGTACTTC. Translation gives CASSEAGHLSSYEQYF.

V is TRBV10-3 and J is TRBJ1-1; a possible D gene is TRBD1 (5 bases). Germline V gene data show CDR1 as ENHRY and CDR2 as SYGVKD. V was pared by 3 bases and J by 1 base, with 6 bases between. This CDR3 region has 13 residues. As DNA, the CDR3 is TGTGCCATCAGTGACAGGGAGAACACTGAAGCTTTCTTT. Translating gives CAISDRENTEAFF.

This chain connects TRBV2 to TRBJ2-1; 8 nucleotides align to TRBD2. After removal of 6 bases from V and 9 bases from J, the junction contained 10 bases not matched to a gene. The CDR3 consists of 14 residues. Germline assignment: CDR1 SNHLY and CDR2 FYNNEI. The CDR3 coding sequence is TGTGCCAGCAGGGGCGGACTAGCTATGGGTGAGCAGTTCTTC. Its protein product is CASRGGLAMGEQFF.

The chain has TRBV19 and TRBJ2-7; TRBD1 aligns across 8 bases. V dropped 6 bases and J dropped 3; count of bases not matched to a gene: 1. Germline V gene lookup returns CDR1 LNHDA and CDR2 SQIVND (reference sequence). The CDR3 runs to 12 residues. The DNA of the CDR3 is TGTGCCAGTAGGGACAGGGACTACGAGCAGTACTTC. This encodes CASRDRDYEQYF.

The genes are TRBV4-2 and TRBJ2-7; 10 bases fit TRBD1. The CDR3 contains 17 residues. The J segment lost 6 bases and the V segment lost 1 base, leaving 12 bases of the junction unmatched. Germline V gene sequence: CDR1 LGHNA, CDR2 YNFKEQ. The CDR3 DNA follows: TGTGCCAGCAGCCAAGGGACTCCGGGACAGGGGCGGCCCGAGCAGTACTTC. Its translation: CASSQGTPGQGRPEQYF.

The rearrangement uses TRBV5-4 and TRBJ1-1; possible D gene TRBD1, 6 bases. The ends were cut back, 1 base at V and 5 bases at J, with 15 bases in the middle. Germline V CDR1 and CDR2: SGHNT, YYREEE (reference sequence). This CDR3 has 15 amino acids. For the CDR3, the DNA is TGTGCCAGCAGCTTGTTGGGACAATCAGGGACTGAAGCTTTCTTT. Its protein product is CASSLLGQSGTEAFF.